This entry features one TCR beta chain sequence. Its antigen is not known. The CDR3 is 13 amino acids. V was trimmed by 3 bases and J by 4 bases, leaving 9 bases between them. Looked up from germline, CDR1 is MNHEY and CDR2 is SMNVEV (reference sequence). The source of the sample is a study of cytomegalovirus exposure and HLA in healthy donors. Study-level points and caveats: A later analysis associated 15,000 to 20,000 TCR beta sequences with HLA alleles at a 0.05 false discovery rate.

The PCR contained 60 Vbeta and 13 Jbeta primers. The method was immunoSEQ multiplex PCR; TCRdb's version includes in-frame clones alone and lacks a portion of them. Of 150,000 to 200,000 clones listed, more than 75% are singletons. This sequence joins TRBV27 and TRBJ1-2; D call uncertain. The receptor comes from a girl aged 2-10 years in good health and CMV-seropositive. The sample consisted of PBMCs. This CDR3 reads CASSLGRAYGYTF. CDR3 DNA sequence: TGTGCCAGCAGTTTGGGCAGAGCCTATGGCTACACCTTC.